Sequencing of this TCR beta chain was carried out in a study of T-cell memory formation after mild COVID-19. Study conclusions and caveats: Contracting clones from day 15 to 85 showed balanced CD4/CD8; later expanders favored CD4+. CD4+ contracting clones lay mainly in CM and EM, CD8+ ones in EMRA.

Trimming removed 4 bases from V and 7 bases from J, with 14 bases in between. The CDR3 sequence is 14 residues long. The germline V gene encodes CDR1 SGHTA and CDR2 FQGNSA. TCRdb reprocessed the 5' RACE reads via MiXCR and lists one record per CDR3 protein. The sample has 250,000 to 400,000 distinct CDR3 sequences; approximately 14% are singletons. In regard to this clonotype: What it binds is not known.

The source is a man aged 18 to 29 who had mild COVID-19 (a few samples of this study predate the infection). Cell type and time point are not known. The chain employs TRBV7-2 and TRBJ2-1; no definite D call. What was sequenced was PBMCs or a T cell subset sorted from them (not recorded which). The CDR3 sequence: CASSSCCPGNEQFF. CDR3 bases: TGTGCCAGCAGCTCTTGTTGCCCTGGGAATGAGCAGTTCTTC.